The 29 T cell receptor beta chains in this list originate from one sample, sequenced in a study of memory CD4+ T cells and cytomegalovirus serostatus. Single viable CD3+CD4+CD8-CD45RO+ cells were sorted as the memory CD4+ T cells. Sequenced by immunoSEQ multiplex PCR; TCRdb stores in-frame clones only, minus some. The sample lists 50,000 to 65,000 clones, about four fifths occurring once. The source material was memory CD4+ T cells from blood. These receptors were obtained from an adult in good health and CMV-seropositive.

The genes are TRBV5-4 and TRBJ1-3, with D possibly matching TRBD1 (6 bases). The CDR3 has 16 residues. The V gene lost 0 bases and the J gene lost 8 bases, with 18 bases spanning the gap. Germline V gives CDR1 SGHNT, CDR2 YYREEE (reference sequence). The CDR3 loop is CASSLVSGGRGDTIYF. CDR3 nucleotides: TGTGCCAGCAGCTTGGTCTCGGGGGGCCGTGGGGACACCATATATTTT.

The rearrangement links TRBV19 to TRBJ2-6; 7 bases match TRBD1. The CDR3 extends over 17 amino acids. Germline loops: CDR1 LNHDA, CDR2 SQIVND (reference sequence). V shed 6 bases and J 0 bases; nucleotides not matched to a gene: 8. CDR3 sequence: CASSTGVGSSGANVLTF. In DNA, the CDR3 is TGTGCCAGTAGCACAGGGGTAGGAAGCTCTGGGGCCAACGTCCTGACTTTC.

The V gene is TRBV6-5, the J gene TRBJ1-2, with D tentatively TRBD1 (6 bases). This CDR3 region has 15 residues. The V end was cut by 4 bases, the J end by 4 bases, with 16 bases between. Germline values: CDR1 MNHEY, CDR2 SVGAGI. The DNA of the CDR3 is TGTGCCAGCAGTTTGGGGTCAGGACAGCTCTATGGCTACACCTTC. It is translated as CASSLGSGQLYGYTF.

V and J are TRBV6-5 and TRBJ2-7, with 9 positions matching TRBD1. Losses at the gene ends were 4 bases for V and 0 bases for J; bases not matched to a gene: 7. This CDR3 comprises 16 residues. The germline CDR1 and CDR2 sequences are MNHEY and SVGAGI. The CDR3 DNA reads as TGTGCCAGCAGTTCCGACAGGGGGGTATCCTCCTACGAGCAGTACTTC. Its protein product is CASSSDRGVSSYEQYF.

The chain links TRBV7-9 to TRBJ2-6; D is perhaps TRBD1 (5 bases). V dropped 3 bases and J dropped 0 bases, with 9 bases sitting between them. There are 16 residues in the CDR3. Germline lookup yields CDR1 SEHNR and CDR2 FQNEAQ (reference sequence). The CDR3 sequence: CASSFREVSGANVLTF. CDR3 nucleotide sequence: TGTGCCAGCAGCTTCAGGGAAGTCTCTGGGGCCAACGTCCTGACTTTC.

On this clone: The sample contains more than one DNA sequence encoding this CDR3. The chain couples TRBV11-2 to TRBJ1-2; possibly TRBD1 for D (5 bases). The germline V and J ends were trimmed by 10 bases and 2 bases, with 14 bases remaining between them. Germline CDR1 reads SGHAT; CDR2 reads FQNNGV. The CDR3 is 13 amino acids. The CDR3 bases are TGTGCCACCTCCTGGGACGGAAACTATGGCTACACCTTC. Its translation: CATSWDGNYGYTF.

This sequence joins TRBV19 and TRBJ2-3; a possible D gene is TRBD1 (6 bases). Deletions cut 4 bases from V and 0 bases from J, with 8 bases between. Germline CDR1 is LNHDA and CDR2 is SQIVND (reference sequence). There are 14 residues in the CDR3. This CDR3 is CASSTTGSTDTQYF. DNA for the CDR3: TGTGCCAGTAGTACAACAGGGAGCACAGATACGCAGTATTTT.

This chain joins TRBV28 and TRBJ1-4; no definite D call. The CDR3 extends over 14 amino acids. Looked up from germline, CDR1 is MDHEN and CDR2 is SYDVKM. V was shortened by 2 bases and J by 3 bases, with 7 bases between the two germline ends. CDR3 sequence reads: CASSLQLANEKLFF. The CDR3 coding sequence is TGTGCCAGCAGTTTACAATTAGCTAATGAAAAACTGTTTTTT. Complete variable domain (other parts from reference TRBV28 and TRBJ1-4): DVKVTQSSRYLVKRTGEKVFLECVQDMDHENMFWYRQDPGLGLRLIYFSYDVKMKEKGDIPEGYSVSREKKERFSLILESASTNQTSMYLCASSLQLANEKLFFGSGTQLSVL.

The CDR3 is CASRGRGSYEQYF. CDR3 DNA: TGTGCCAGCAGGGGGCGGGGCTCCTACGAGCAGTACTTC. This chain joins TRBV2 and TRBJ2-7, with a tentative D call TRBD2 (6 bases). The CDR3 is made up of 13 amino acids. Trimming left V 6 bases short and J 0 bases short, with 9 bases between. The germline gives CDR1 SNHLY, CDR2 FYNNEI.

This sequence joins TRBV19 and TRBJ1-1, with D tentatively TRBD1 (6 bases). This CDR3 has 14 amino acids. In germline, CDR1 is LNHDA, CDR2 SQIVND (reference sequence). Trimming removed 4 bases from V and 3 bases from J, with 12 bases in between. CDR3 nucleotide sequence: TGTGCCAGTAGTACCATCCGACAGGACACTGAAGCTTTCTTT. This translates into CASSTIRQDTEAFF.

The gene calls are TRBV18 and TRBJ2-5; perhaps D is TRBD1 or TRBD2 (7 bases each). Germline values: CDR1 KGHSH, CDR2 LQKENI. The CDR3 is 16 amino acids. The V and J ends lost 2 bases and 1 base respectively, with 14 bases between them. DNA for the CDR3: TGTGCCAGCTCACCATGGGGAGGGACAGCCCAAGAGACCCAGTACTTC. Amino acid sequence: CASSPWGGTAQETQYF. Together with reference TRBV18 and TRBJ2-5, the CDR3 gives the full variable domain: NAGVMQNPRHLVRRRGQEARLRCSPMKGHSHVYWYRQLPEEGLKFMVYLQKENIIDESGMPKERFSAEFPKEGPSILRIQQVVRGDSAAYFCASSPWGGTAQETQYFGPGTRLLVL.

To note about this clone: Distinct nucleotide sequences in the sample also encode this CDR3. V and J are TRBV28 and TRBJ2-7; the match to TRBD1 covers 10 bases. The CDR3 is made up of 13 amino acids. The ends lost 4 bases at V and 4 bases at J; junction bases unmatched: 1. Germline lookup yields CDR1 MDHEN and CDR2 SYDVKM. The CDR3 coding sequence is TGTGCCAGCAGTTCGGGACAGGGGTACGAGCAGTACTTC. It encodes CASSSGQGYEQYF.

The chain employs TRBV7-3 and TRBJ2-3; D remains unclear. Germline V gene data show CDR1 as SGHTA and CDR2 as FQGTGA. Trimming left V 2 bases short and J 8 bases short, with 11 bases between. The CDR3 runs to 13 residues. CDR3 bases: TGTGCCAGCAGCTTATCGGCGGTCGGTACGCAGTATTTT. It specifies CASSLSAVGTQYF. Full variable domain (outside the CDR3, taken from reference TRBV7-3 and TRBJ2-3): GAGVSQTPSNKVTEKGKYVELRCDPISGHTALYWYRQSLGQGPEFLIYFQGTGAADDSGLPNDRFFAVRPEGSVSTLKIQRTERGDSAVYLCASSLSAVGTQYFGPGTRLTVL.

The chain recombines TRBV10-3 with TRBJ1-5; 9 bases agree with TRBD1. The V gene's germline CDR1 is ENHRY and CDR2 SYGVKD. The CDR3 has 14 amino acids. Trimming took 6 bases from V and 7 from J; bases not matched to a gene: 7. The CDR3 loop is CAISEGQGRQPQHF. The CDR3 DNA follows: TGTGCCATCAGCGAGGGACAGGGAAGGCAGCCCCAGCATTTT.

V gene TRBV15 combines with J gene TRBJ1-5; no firm D call. V shed 1 base and J shed 0 bases, with 4 bases lying between them. The germline CDR1 and CDR2 sequences are LNHNV and YYDKDF (reference sequence). This CDR3 has 14 residues. The CDR3 loop reads CATSRGSSNQPQHF. CDR3 DNA: TGTGCCACCAGCAGAGGTAGTAGCAATCAGCCCCAGCATTTT.

V and J are TRBV20-1 and TRBJ1-1; D unclear. CDR1 DFQATT and CDR2 SNEGSKA come from the germline V gene (reference sequence). The CDR3 is 11 amino acids. V lost 4 bases and J lost 5, with 8 bases in between. The CDR3 sequence is CSANSQTEAFF. CDR3 nucleotides: TGCAGTGCTAATTCCCAAACTGAAGCTTTCTTT.

J is TRBJ2-1 and V is TRBV29-1, with D perhaps matching TRBD2 (5 bases). Germline CDR1 is SQVTM and CDR2 is ANQGSEA. The V end lost 3 bases, the J end lost 0 bases, and 9 bases lay between the germline ends. The CDR3 extends over 14 amino acids. The CDR3 protein is CSVDSVGSYNEQFF. DNA for the CDR3: TGCAGCGTTGATAGCGTAGGCTCCTACAATGAGCAGTTCTTC.

The genes are TRBV28 and TRBJ1-2; TRBD1 might be the D (5 bases). With 7 bases removed from V and 4 bases from J, the gap between germline ends came to 10 bases. Germline V lookup: CDR1 MDHEN, CDR2 SYDVKM. The CDR3 is 12 amino acids. CDR3 DNA sequence: TGTGCCAGCACTACAGGACTCTATGGCTACACCTTC. Translating gives CASTTGLYGYTF.

The rearrangement joins TRBV6-5 to TRBJ2-6, with TRBD1 as a possible D gene (6 bases). This CDR3 comprises 15 residues. Germline loops: CDR1 MNHEY, CDR2 SVGAGI. V was trimmed by 7 bases and J by 2 bases, leaving 12 bases between them. The CDR3 DNA is TGTGCCAGCACCAGGGGAGAGGCTGGGGCCAACGTCCTGACTTTC. As protein: CASTRGEAGANVLTF.

The chain couples TRBV7-2 to TRBJ2-7, with a possible D match to TRBD2 (5 bases). The V and J ends lost 1 base and 2 bases respectively, with 12 bases between them. This CDR3 is built from 15 residues. From germline, CDR1 is SGHTA and CDR2 FQGNSA. This CDR3 reads CASSLGEISTYEQYF. The CDR3 DNA follows: TGTGCCAGCAGCTTAGGGGAGATAAGTACCTACGAGCAGTACTTC.

The V call is TRBV4-1, the J call TRBJ1-1; unclear D gene. This CDR3 is 15 amino acids long. Germline CDR1 is MGHRA and CDR2 is YSYEKL. Trimming shortened V by 4 bases and J by 2 bases, and 14 bases separated the two germline ends. The CDR3 bases are TGCGCCAGCAGCCGCCGGTCTCCGGACAACACTGAAGCTTTCTTT. Protein sequence: CASSRRSPDNTEAFF.

This chain joins TRBV6-1 and TRBJ2-7; maybe TRBD2 (5 bases). CDR3 length equals 13 residues. With 6 bases removed from V and 0 bases from J, the gap between germline ends came to 9 bases. Germline loops: CDR1 MNHNS, CDR2 SASEGT. The CDR3 DNA follows: TGTGCCAGCAGCGCCGGGAACTCCTACGAGCAGTACTTC. This encodes CASSAGNSYEQYF.

The gene calls are TRBV6-1 and TRBJ2-7, with unresolved D. Germline values: CDR1 MNHNS, CDR2 SASEGT. This CDR3 is built from 14 residues. The V end lost 3 bases, the J end lost 2 bases, and 11 bases lay between the germline ends. CDR3 protein: CASSDGRPAYEQYF. For the CDR3, the DNA is TGTGCCAGCAGTGACGGCAGACCGGCCTACGAGCAGTACTTC.

The rearrangement uses TRBV4-3 and TRBJ1-1, with a tentative D call TRBD1 (6 bases). CDR3 size: 16 residues. In germline, CDR1 is LGHNA, CDR2 YSLEER. The V gene lost 3 bases and the J gene lost 1 base, with 15 bases spanning the gap. CDR3 amino acids: CASSHGGGSSNTEAFF. DNA of the CDR3: TGCGCCAGCAGCCATGGGGGCGGGAGCTCGAACACTGAAGCTTTCTTT.

The chain combines TRBV28 with TRBJ2-6; D is possibly TRBD2 (6 bases). Germline CDR1 is MDHEN and CDR2 is SYDVKM. The CDR3 is made up of 16 amino acids. V was pared by 4 bases and J by 3 bases, with 13 bases between. The CDR3 coding sequence is TGTGCCAGCAGTTCCCCCGGGGGATATGGGGCCAACGTCCTGACTTTC. Its translation is CASSSPGGYGANVLTF. The variable domain in full, with the rest retrieved from reference TRBV28 and TRBJ2-6, is DVKVTQSSRYLVKRTGEKVFLECVQDMDHENMFWYRQDPGLGLRLIYFSYDVKMKEKGDIPEGYSVSREKKERFSLILESASTNQTSMYLCASSSPGGYGANVLTFGAGSRLTVL.

This clone is termed medium-sized. The V and J genes are TRBV5-1 and TRBJ1-1, with D uncertain. With 7 bases removed from V and 1 base from J, the gap between germline ends came to 11 bases. CDR1 is SGHRS and CDR2 is YFSETQ in the germline V gene. The CDR3 spans 13 residues. Written as DNA, the CDR3 is TGCGCCAGCGGATTCGACCCGAACACTGAAGCTTTCTTT. Protein sequence: CASGFDPNTEAFF. The variable domain in full, completed from reference TRBV5-1 and TRBJ1-1, reads KAGVTQTPRYLIKTRGQQVTLSCSPISGHRSVSWYQQTPGQGLQFLFEYFSETQRNKGNFPGRFSGRQFSNSRSEMNVSTLELGDSALYLCASGFDPNTEAFFGQGTRLTVV.

This clone has more than one count but fewer than ten. The V gene is TRBV6-5, the J gene TRBJ2-7, with D perhaps matching TRBD1 or TRBD2 (5 bases each). The germline CDR1 and CDR2 sequences are MNHEY and SVGAGI. The CDR3 covers 15 residues. Trimming took 5 bases from V and 6 from J, leaving 20 bases between them. The CDR3 loop reads CASSRSGTGGGEQYF. The DNA for the CDR3 is TGTGCCAGCAGTAGATCCGGGACCGGTGGTGGCGAGCAGTACTTC.

The V and J genes are TRBV4-3 and TRBJ2-3, with D unclear. Germline CDR1 and CDR2: LGHNA and YSLEER. Between the trimmed V and J ends, which lost 4 bases and 5 bases, there was a span of 10 bases. The CDR3 extends over 13 amino acids. The CDR3 here is CASSLNRRDTQYF. The DNA of the CDR3 is TGCGCCAGCAGCCTAAATCGCCGAGATACGCAGTATTTT.

This chain connects TRBV15 to TRBJ2-3; D gene ambiguous. Per germline, CDR1 LNHNV and CDR2 YYDKDF (reference sequence). V shed 3 bases and J shed 7 bases, with 5 bases lying between them. The CDR3 length is 11 residues. The CDR3 DNA follows: TGTGCCACCAGCAGCCGATATACGCAGTATTTT. It is translated as CATSSRYTQYF.